This T cell receptor (beta chain) came from a study of T cells in Graves' hyperthyroidism and ophthalmopathy. RNA transcripts yielded amplified TCR beta CDR3 regions. Initially, a first-round RT-PCR of the TCR CDR3 employed the HTBI primer set. In TCRdb, the multiplex PCR reads were re-called with MiXCR into one record per CDR3 protein. The top ten hold around a sixth of the sample, which has 460,000 or so distinct CDR3 sequences, 13% to 15% seen once. In its sample, this clonotype was seen a few times. The germline CDR1 and CDR2 sequences are GTSNPN and SVGIG (reference sequence). CDR3 size: 14 residues. Deletions cut 3 bases from V and 2 bases from J, with 8 bases between.

Sequences were obtained from blood. The clonotype was recovered from a woman aged 18 to 35 with Graves' hyperthyroidism. The J gene is TRBJ2-6, the V gene TRBV30, with no clear D. For the CDR3, the DNA is TGTGCCTGGAGAGCCCATACTGGGGCCAACGTCCTGACTTTC. It encodes CAWRAHTGANVLTF.